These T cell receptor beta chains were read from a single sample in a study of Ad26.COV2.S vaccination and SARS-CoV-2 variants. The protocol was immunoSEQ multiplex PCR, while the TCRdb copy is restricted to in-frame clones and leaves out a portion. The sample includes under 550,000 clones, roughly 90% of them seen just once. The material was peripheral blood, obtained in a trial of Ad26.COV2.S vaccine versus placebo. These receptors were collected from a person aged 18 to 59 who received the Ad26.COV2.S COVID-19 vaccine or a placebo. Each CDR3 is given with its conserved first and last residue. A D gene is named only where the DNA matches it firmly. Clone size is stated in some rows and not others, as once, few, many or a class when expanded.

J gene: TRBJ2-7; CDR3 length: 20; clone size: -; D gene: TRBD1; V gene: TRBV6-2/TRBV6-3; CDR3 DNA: TGTGCCAGCAGTTACGGGGTTCCGGACAGGGGACCCACCCAATCCTACGAGCAGTACTTC; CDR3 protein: CASSYGVPDRGPTQSYEQYF
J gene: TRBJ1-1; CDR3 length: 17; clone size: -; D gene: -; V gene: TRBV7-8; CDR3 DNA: TGTGCCAGCAGCTTGGTCCCGGGGGCCGAGAGGAACACTGAAGCTTTCTTT; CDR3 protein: CASSLVPGAERNTEAFF
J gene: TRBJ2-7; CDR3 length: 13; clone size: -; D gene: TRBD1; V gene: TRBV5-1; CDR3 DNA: TGCGCCAGCAGCCCGACAGGGAGAAACGAGCAGTACTTC; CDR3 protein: CASSPTGRNEQYF
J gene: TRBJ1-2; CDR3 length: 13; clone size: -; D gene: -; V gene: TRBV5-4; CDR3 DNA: TGTGCCAGCAGATCGAATTCGGGGAAAGGCTACACCTTC; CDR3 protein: CASRSNSGKGYTF
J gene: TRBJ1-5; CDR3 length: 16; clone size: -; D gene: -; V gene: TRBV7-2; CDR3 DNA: TGTGCCAGCAGCCGGGAGGGGGGAGTGGGGAATCAGCCCCAGCATTTT; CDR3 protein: CASSREGGVGNQPQHF
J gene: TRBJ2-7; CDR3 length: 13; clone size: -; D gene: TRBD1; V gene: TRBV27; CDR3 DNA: TGTGCCATCAGCCGGGACAGGGGCTACGAGCAGTACTTC; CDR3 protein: CAISRDRGYEQYF
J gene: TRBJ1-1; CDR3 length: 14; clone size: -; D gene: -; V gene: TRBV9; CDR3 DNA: TGTGCCAGCAGCCTAGGCAGGGGAGGAACTGAAGCTTTCTTT; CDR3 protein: CASSLGRGGTEAFF
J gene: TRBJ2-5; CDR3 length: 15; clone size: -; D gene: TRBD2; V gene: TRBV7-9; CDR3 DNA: TGTGCCAGCAGCTTAGTACTAGCGGGAGATGAGACCCAGTACTTC; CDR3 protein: CASSLVLAGDETQYF
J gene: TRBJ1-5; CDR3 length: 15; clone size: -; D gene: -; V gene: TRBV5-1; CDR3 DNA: TGCGCCAGCAGCTTGGACCCCTATAGCAATCAGCCCCAGCATTTT; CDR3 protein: CASSLDPYSNQPQHF
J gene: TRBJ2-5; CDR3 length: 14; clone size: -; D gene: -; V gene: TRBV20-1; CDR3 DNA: TGCAGTGCTAGTTCGGGGGCCCCCCAAGAGACCCAGTACTTC; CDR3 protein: CSASSGAPQETQYF
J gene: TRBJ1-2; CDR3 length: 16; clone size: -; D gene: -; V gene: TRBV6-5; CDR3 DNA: TGTGCCAGCAGTTACTCGATGGGGGGACATCTCTATGGCTACACCTTC; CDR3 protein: CASSYSMGGHLYGYTF
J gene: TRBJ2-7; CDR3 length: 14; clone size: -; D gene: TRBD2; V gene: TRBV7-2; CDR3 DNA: TGTGCCAGCAGCGAGCGGGAGGGGTCCTACGAGCAGTACTTC; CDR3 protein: CASSEREGSYEQYF
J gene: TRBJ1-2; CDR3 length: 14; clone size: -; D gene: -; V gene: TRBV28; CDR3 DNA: TGTGCCAGCAGTTTGGGGATCGGTTTCTATGGCTACACCTTC; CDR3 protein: CASSLGIGFYGYTF
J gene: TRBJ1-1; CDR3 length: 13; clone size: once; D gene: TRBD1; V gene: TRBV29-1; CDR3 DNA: TGCAGCGCCGCCGACAGGGTGAACACTGAAGCTTTCTTT; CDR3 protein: CSAADRVNTEAFF
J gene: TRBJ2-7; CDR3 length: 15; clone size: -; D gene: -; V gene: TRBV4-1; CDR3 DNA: TGCGCCAGCAGCCAAGTTCAGCATCCCTCCTACGAGCAGTACTTC; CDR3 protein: CASSQVQHPSYEQYF
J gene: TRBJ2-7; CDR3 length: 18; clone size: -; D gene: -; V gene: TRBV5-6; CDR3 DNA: TGTGCCAGCAGCTCCCCAGGGATTTGGGACCCTTCCCCTCACGAGCAGTACTTC; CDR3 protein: CASSSPGIWDPSPHEQYF
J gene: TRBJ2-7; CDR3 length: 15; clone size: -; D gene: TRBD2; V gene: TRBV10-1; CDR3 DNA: TGCGCCAGCAGTGATCCGACTAGCGGGAGCTACGAGCAGTACTTC; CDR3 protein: CASSDPTSGSYEQYF
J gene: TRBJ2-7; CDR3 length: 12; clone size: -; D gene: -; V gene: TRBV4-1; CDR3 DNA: TGCGCCAGCAGCCCCGGGGGCTACGAGCAGTACTTC; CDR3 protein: CASSPGGYEQYF
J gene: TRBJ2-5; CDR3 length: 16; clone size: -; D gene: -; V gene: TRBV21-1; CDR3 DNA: TGTGCCAGCAGCTACCGGGACAGGGGGCGAGGGGAGACCCAGTACTTC; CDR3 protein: CASSYRDRGRGETQYF
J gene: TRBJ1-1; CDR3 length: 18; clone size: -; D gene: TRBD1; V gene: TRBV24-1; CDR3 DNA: TGTGCCACCAGTGTGACAGGGGGCCAAATATCGGTGAACACTGAAGCTTTCTTT; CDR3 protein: CATSVTGGQISVNTEAFF
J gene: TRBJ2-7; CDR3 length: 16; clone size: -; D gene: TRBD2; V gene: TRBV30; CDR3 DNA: TGTGCCTGGACACCGGGACTAGCGGTAATTTCCTACGAGCAGTACTTC; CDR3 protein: CAWTPGLAVISYEQYF
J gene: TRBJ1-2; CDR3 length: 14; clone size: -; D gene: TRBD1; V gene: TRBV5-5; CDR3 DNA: TGTGCCAGCAGCCAGGGGACAGGCCTCGGGGGCTACACCTTC; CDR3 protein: CASSQGTGLGGYTF
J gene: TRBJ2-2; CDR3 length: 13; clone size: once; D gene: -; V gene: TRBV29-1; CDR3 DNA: TGCAGCGGCTCGGGGGTAAACACCGGGGAGCTGTTTTTT; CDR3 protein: CSGSGVNTGELFF
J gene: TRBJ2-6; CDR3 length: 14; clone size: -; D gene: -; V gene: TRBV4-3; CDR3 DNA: TGCGCCAGCAGCCGAAATACAGGGACCAACGTCCTGACTTTC; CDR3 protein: CASSRNTGTNVLTF
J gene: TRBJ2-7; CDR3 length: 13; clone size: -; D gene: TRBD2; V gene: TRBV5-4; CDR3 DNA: TGTGCCACCACGGCCAGGGAGGGCATCGAGCAGTACTTC; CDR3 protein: CATTAREGIEQYF
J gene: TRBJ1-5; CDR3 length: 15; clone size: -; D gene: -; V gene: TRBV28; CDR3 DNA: TGTGCCAGCAGTTTGTCTCGGATGGGAGATCAGCCCCAGCATTTT; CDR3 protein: CASSLSRMGDQPQHF
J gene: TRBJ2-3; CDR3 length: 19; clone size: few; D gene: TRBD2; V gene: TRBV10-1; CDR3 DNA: TGCGCCAGCAGTGATACCCGGACTAGCGGGAGAGAGGGCTCAGATACGCAGTATTTT; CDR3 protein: CASSDTRTSGREGSDTQYF
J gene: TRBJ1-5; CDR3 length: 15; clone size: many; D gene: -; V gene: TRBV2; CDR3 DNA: TGTGCCAGCCAAAAGGACCCGCCGCGGAATCAGCCCCAGCATTTT; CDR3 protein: CASQKDPPRNQPQHF
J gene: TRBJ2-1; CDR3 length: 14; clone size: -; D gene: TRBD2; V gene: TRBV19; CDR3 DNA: TGTGCCAGTAGTCTAGCGGGAGCCTACAATGAGCAGTTCTTC; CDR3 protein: CASSLAGAYNEQFF
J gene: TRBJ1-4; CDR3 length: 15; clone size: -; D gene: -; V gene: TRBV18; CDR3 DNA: TGTGCCAGCTCGGACGAACAGGGCACGAATGAAAAACTGTTTTTT; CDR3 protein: CASSDEQGTNEKLFF
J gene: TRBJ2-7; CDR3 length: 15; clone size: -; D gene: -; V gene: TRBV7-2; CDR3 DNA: TGTGCCAGCAGCTCCCGGGTGGGCAGAATCTACGAGCAGTACTTC; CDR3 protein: CASSSRVGRIYEQYF
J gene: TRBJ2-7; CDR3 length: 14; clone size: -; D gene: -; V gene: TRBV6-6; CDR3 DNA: TGTGCCAGCAGTTCGCGGACTCTAAGGAACGAGCAGTACTTC; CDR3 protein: CASSSRTLRNEQYF
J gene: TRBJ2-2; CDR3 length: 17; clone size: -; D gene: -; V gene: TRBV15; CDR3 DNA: TGTGCCACCAGCAAGACCGGAGCTGCGGCGAACACCGGGGAGCTGTTTTTT; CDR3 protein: CATSKTGAAANTGELFF
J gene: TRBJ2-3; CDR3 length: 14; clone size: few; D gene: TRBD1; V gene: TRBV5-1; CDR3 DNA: TGCGCCAGCAGCCTGGGACAGGTCGACGATACGCAGTATTTT; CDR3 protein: CASSLGQVDDTQYF
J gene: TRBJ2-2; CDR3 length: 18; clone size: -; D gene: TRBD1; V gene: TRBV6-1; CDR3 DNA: TGTGCCAGCAGTGAACGGGACAGCCTATATTCGGTCACCGGGGAGCTGTTTTTT; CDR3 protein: CASSERDSLYSVTGELFF
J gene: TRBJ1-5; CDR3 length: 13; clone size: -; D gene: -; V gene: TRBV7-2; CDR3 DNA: TGTGCCAGCAGCTCGGGGACTTTGCTGCCCCAGCATTTT; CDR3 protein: CASSSGTLLPQHF
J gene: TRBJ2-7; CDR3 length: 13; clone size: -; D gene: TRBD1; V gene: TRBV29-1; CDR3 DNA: TGCAGCGTTGAAATCGGGGACAGCTACGAGCAGTACTTC; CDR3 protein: CSVEIGDSYEQYF
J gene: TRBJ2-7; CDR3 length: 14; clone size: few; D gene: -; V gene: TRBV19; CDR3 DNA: TGTGCCAGTAGTCCCCGACAGGCCCTCTACGAGCAGTACTTC; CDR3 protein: CASSPRQALYEQYF